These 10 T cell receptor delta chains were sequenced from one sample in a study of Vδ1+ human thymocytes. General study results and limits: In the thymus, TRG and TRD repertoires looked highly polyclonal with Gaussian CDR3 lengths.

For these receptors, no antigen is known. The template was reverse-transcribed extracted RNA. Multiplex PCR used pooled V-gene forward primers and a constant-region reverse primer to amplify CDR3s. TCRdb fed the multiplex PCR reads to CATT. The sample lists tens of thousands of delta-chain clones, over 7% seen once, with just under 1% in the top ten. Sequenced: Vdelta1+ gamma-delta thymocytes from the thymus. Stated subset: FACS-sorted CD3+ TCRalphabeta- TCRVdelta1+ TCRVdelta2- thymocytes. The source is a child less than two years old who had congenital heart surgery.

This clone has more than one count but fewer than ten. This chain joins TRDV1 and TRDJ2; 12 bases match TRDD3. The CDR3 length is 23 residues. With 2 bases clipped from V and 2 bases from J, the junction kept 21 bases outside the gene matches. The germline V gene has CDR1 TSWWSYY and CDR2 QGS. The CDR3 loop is CALGERWRTYLTGGYILTAQLFF. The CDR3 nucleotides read TGTGCTCTTGGGGAAAGGTGGCGGACGTACCTAACTGGGGGATACATCTTGACAGCACAACTCTTCTTT.

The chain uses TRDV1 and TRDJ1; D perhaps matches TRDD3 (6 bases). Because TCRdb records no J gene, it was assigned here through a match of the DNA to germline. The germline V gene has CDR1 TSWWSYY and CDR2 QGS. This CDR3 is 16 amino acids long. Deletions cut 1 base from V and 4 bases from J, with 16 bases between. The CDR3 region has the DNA TGTGCTCTTGGGGAACGGACGTTGGGGGCCTACGATAAACTCATCTTT. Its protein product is CALGERTLGAYDKLIF.

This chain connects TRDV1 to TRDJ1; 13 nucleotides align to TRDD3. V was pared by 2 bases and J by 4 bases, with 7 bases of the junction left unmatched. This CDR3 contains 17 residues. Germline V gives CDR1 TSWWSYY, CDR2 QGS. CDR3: CALGEGGYWGIRDKLIF. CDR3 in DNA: TGTGCTCTTGGGGAAGGGGGCTACTGGGGGATACGCGATAAACTCATCTTT.

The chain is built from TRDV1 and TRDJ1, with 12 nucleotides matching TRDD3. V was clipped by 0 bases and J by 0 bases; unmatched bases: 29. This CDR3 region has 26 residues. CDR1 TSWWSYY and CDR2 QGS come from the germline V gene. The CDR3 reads CALGELRRRFFLRRTGGYRYTDKLIF. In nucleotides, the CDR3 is TGTGCTCTTGGGGAACTGCGTAGGAGATTTTTCCTGCGCCGGACTGGGGGATACCGGTACACCGATAAACTCATCTTT.

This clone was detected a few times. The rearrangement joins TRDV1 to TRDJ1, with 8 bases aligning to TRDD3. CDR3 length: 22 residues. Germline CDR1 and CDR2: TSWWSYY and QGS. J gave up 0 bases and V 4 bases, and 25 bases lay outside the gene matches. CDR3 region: CALGGPDEDEEGIPHYTDKLIF. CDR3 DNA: TGTGCTCTTGGGGGCCCTGACGAAGACGAAGAGGGGATACCCCATTACACCGATAAACTCATCTTT.

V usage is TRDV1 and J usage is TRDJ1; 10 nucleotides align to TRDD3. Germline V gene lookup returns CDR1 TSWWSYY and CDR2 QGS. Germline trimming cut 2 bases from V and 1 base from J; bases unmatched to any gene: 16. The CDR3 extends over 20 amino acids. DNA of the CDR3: TGTGCTCTTGGGGAAATGCCCCCTACGCACTGGGGGATGTTCACCGATAAACTCATCTTT. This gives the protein CALGEMPPTHWGMFTDKLIF.

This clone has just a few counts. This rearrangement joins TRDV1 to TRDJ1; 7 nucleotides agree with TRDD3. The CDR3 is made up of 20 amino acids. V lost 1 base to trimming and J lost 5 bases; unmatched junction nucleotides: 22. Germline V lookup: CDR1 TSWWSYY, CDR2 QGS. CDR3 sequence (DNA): TGTGCTCTTGGGGAACCCCTAGCGACCTACGTAAGGGATACTGAGGATAAACTCATCTTT. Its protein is CALGEPLATYVRDTEDKLIF.

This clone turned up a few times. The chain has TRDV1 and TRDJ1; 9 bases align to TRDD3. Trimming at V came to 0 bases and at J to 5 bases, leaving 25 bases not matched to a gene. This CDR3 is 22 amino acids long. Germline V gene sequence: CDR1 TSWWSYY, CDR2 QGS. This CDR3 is CALGELAPSEVTRGIHSDKLIF. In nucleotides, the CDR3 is TGTGCTCTTGGGGAACTAGCCCCTTCCGAAGTGACAAGGGGGATACATTCGGATAAACTCATCTTT.

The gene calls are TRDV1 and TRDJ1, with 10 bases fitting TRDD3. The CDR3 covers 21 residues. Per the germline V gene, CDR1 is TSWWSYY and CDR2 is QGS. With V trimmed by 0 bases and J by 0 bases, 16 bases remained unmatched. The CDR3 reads CALGELGHTGGSSVYTDKLIF. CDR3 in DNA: TGTGCTCTTGGGGAACTCGGGCATACTGGGGGATCATCCGTATACACCGATAAACTCATCTTT.

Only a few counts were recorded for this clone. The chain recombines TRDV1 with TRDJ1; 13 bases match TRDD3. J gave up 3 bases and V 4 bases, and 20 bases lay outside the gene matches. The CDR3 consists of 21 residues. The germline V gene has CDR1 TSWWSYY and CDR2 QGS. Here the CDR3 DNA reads TGTGCTCTTGGGGCCCCCTTCTCCTTATCACTGGGGGATACGGGGCCCGATAAACTCATCTTT. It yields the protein CALGAPFSLSLGDTGPDKLIF.